This TCR beta chain was observed in a study of technical replicates of blood from a handful of donors. Worth noting for this clone: An end of the junction differs from the germline gene, which may be a read error.

Repertoires were generated with immunoSEQ multiplex PCR, while TCRdb's copy carries only in-frame clones and drops some. Here the sample spans tens of thousands of clones, less than 97% being singletons. CDR3 length equals 14 residues. From germline, CDR1 is SSHAT and CDR2 FNYEAQ (reference sequence). The chain couples TRBV7-7 to TRBJ2-2; 8 nucleotides match TRBD1. The TCR originated in a human donor in good health. The sample comprised T cells isolated from PBMCs. The CDR3 region is CASRQGSNTGELFF. The CDR3 region has the DNA TGTGCTAGCAGACAGGGGTCCAACACCGGGGAGCTGTTTTTT.